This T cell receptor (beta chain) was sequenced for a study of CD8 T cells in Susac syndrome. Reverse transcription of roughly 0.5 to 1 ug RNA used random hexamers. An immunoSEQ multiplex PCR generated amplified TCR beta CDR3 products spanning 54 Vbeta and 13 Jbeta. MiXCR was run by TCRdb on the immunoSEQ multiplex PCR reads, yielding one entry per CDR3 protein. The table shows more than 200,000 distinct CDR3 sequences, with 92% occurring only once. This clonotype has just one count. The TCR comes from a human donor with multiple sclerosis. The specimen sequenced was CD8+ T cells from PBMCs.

The chain's CDR3 is CASSSPRDRGIFQETQYF. CDR3 in DNA: TGTGCCAGCAGCTCGCCCCGGGACAGGGGTATTTTCCAAGAGACCCAGTACTTC. This chain joins TRBV5-8 and TRBJ2-5, with 10 nucleotides matching TRBD1. There are 18 residues in the CDR3. CDR1 SGHTS and CDR2 YDEGEE come from the germline V gene. J was trimmed by 1 base and V by 3 bases; bases with no gene match: 12. The whole variable domain, remainder taken from reference TRBV5-8 and TRBJ2-5, is EAGVTQSPTHLIKTRGQQATLRCSPISGHTSVYWYQQALGLGLQFLLWYDEGEERNRGNFPPRFSGRQFPNYSSELNVNALELEDSALYLCASSSPRDRGIFQETQYFGPGTRLLVL.